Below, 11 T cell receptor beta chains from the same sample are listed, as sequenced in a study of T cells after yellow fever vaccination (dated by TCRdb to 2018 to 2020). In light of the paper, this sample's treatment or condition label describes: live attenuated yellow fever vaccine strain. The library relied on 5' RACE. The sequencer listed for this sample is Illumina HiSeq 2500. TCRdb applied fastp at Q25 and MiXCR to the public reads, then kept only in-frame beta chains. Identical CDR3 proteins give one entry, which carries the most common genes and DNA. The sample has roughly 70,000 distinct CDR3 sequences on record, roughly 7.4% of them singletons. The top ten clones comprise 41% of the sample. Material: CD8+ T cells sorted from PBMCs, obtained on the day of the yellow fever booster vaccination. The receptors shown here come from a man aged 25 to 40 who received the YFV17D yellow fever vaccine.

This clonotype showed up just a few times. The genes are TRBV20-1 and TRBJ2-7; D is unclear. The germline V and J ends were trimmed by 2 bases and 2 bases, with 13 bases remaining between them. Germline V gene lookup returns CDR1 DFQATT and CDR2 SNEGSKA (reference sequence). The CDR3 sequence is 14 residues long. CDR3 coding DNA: TGCAGTGCTAGATCGGCAGGCGCGACCTACGAGCAGTACTTC. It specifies CSARSAGATYEQYF.

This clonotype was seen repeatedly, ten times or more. The CDR3 DNA follows: TGTGCCAGCAGCAGCCAACTCACAGATACGCAGTATTTT. Protein sequence: CASSSQLTDTQYF. The gene calls are TRBV7-2 and TRBJ2-3; the D is unclear. Between the trimmed V and J ends, which lost 5 bases and 2 bases, there was a span of 8 bases. The CDR3 sequence is 13 residues long. Germline V gene sequence: CDR1 SGHTA, CDR2 FQGNSA.

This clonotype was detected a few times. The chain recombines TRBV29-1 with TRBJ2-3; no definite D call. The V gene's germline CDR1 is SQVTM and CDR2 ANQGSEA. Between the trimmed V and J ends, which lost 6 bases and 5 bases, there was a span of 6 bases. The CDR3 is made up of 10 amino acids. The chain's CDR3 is CSVHEDTQYF. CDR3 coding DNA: TGCAGCGTGCACGAAGATACGCAGTATTTT.

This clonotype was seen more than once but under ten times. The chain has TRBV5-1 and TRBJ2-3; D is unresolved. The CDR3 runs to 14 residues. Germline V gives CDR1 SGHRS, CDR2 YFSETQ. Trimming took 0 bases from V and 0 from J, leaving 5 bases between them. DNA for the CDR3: TGCGCCAGCAGCTTGGTGGGGAGCACAGATACGCAGTATTTT. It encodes CASSLVGSTDTQYF.

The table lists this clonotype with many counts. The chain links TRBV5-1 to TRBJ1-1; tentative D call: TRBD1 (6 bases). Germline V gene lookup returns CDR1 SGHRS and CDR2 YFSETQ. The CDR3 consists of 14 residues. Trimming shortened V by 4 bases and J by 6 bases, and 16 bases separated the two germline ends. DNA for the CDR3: TGCGCCAGCAGCCTTGTACAGGGTATCGCTGAAGCTTTCTTT. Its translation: CASSLVQGIAEAFF. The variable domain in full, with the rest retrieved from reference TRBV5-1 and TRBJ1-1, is KAGVTQTPRYLIKTRGQQVTLSCSPISGHRSVSWYQQTPGQGLQFLFEYFSETQRNKGNFPGRFSGRQFSNSRSEMNVSTLELGDSALYLCASSLVQGIAEAFFGQGTRLTVV.

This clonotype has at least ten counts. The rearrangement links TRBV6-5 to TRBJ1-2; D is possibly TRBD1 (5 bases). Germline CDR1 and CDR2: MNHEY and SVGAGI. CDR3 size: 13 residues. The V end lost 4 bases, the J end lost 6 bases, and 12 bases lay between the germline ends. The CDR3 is CASSLSGGNGYTF. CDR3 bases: TGTGCCAGCAGTTTGTCGGGGGGAAATGGCTACACCTTC.

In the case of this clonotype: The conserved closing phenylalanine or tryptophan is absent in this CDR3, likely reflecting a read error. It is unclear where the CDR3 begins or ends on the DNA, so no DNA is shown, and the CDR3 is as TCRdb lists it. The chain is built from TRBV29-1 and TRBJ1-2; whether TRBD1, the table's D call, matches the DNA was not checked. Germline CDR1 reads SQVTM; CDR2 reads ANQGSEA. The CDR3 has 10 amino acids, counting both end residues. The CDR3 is CSVAEYLPLL.

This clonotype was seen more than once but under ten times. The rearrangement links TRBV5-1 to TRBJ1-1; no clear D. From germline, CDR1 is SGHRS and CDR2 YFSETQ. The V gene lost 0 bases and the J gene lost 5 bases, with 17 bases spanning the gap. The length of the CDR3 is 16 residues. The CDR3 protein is CASSLELDKGGTEAFF. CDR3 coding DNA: TGCGCCAGCAGCTTGGAGTTGGATAAGGGAGGGACTGAAGCTTTCTTT. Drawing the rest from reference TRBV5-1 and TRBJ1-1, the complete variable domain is KAGVTQTPRYLIKTRGQQVTLSCSPISGHRSVSWYQQTPGQGLQFLFEYFSETQRNKGNFPGRFSGRQFSNSRSEMNVSTLELGDSALYLCASSLELDKGGTEAFFGQGTRLTVV.

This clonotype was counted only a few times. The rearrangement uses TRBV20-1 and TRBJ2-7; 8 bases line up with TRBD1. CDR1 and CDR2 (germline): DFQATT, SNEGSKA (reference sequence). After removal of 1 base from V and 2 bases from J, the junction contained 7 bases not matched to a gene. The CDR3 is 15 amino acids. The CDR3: CSARGTGPGPYEQYF. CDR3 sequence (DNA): TGCAGTGCTAGAGGGACAGGGCCAGGGCCCTACGAGCAGTACTTC.

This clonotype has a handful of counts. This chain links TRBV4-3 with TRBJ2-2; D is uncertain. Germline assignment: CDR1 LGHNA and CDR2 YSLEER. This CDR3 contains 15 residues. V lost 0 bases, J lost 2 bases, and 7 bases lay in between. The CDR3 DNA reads TGCGCCAGCAGCCAAGATCCGGATAACACCGGGGAGCTGTTTTTT. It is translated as CASSQDPDNTGELFF.

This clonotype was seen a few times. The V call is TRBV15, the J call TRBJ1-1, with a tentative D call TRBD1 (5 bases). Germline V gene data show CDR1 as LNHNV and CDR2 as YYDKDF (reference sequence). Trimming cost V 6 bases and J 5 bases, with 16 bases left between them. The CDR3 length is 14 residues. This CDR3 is CATREPRGLTEAFF. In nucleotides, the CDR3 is TGTGCCACCAGAGAGCCGAGGGGACTAACTGAAGCTTTCTTT.